This entry describes one T cell receptor beta chain. Its antigen is as yet unknown. The entry originates in a study of CD8+CD57+ T cells in acquired aplastic anemia. Study as a whole: An average of approximately 3.4 ug of DNA was obtained from sorted CD4+ and CD8+ cells. Study-level findings and limits: Patients and controls had CD8+ Simpson's diversity values that were not significantly distinct.

Genomic DNA served as template for TCR beta VDJ and CDR3 profiling. TCRdb ran MiXCR on the reads and lists one entry per CDR3 protein. In the table there are 150,000 to 200,000 distinct CDR3 sequences, about 60% of which are singletons. The CDR3 has 15 residues. J was trimmed by 2 bases and V by 6 bases; bases with no gene match: 6. Looked up from germline, CDR1 is SGHRS and CDR2 is YFSETQ. The J gene is TRBJ2-5, the V gene TRBV5-1; 11 nucleotides match TRBD1. The material sequenced was sorted CD4+, CD8+, or CD8+CD57+ T cells (not recorded which) from PBMCs. The origin of this receptor is a human donor in good health. The CDR3, as DNA: TGCGCCAGCAAGTCGAGGGACAGGGGGCAAGAGACCCAGTACTTC. This codes for CASKSRDRGQETQYF.